The 28 T cell receptor beta chains below all came from one sample that was sequenced in a study of blood T cell repertoires in COVID-19. Here immunoSEQ multiplex PCR was the method, and the copy in TCRdb shows in-frame clones only, minus some. The profile shows 150,000 to 180,000 clones, 70% to 90% of them singletons. Sequencing was carried out using peripheral blood. These TCRs come from a man aged 60-69 years with COVID-19, enrolled during active disease.

The chain employs TRBV5-1 and TRBJ1-4; D remains ambiguous. V shed 3 bases and J shed 0 bases, with 12 bases lying between them. The CDR3 length is 16 residues. CDR1 SGHRS and CDR2 YFSETQ come from the germline V gene. As DNA, the CDR3 is TGCGCCAGCAGCTACGGTTCCTTTGCAACTAATGAAAAACTGTTTTTT. It yields the protein CASSYGSFATNEKLFF.

This clone was observed a few times. The CDR3 protein is CAISEGVGLAANNEQFF. CDR3 nucleotide sequence: TGTGCCATCAGTGAGGGGGTTGGACTAGCAGCAAACAATGAGCAGTTCTTC. V and J are TRBV10-3 and TRBJ2-1; 8 bases align to TRBD2. Trimming cost V 2 bases and J 5 bases; bases outside gene matches: 11. CDR3 length equals 17 residues. Germline V gene lookup returns CDR1 ENHRY and CDR2 SYGVKD.

This clone appeared once. This sequence joins TRBV28 and TRBJ2-3; D perhaps matches TRBD2 (6 bases). The CDR3 has 13 amino acids. V lost 8 bases, J lost 2 bases, and 11 bases lay in between. In germline, CDR1 is MDHEN, CDR2 SYDVKM. The CDR3 bases are TGTGCCAGCGTCGGGACTCCCACAGATACGCAGTATTTT. Translating gives CASVGTPTDTQYF.

The chain combines TRBV7-6 with TRBJ2-6, with TRBD1 identical over 9 bases. V dropped 4 bases and J dropped 1; count of bases not matched to a gene: 8. Germline CDR1 and CDR2: SGHVS and FNYEAQ. The CDR3 runs 18 residues. In nucleotides, the CDR3 is TGTGCCAGCAGCTCCTGGACAGGGGCGGGATCTGGGGCCAACGTCCTGACTTTC. It yields the protein CASSSWTGAGSGANVLTF.

V gene TRBV29-1 combines with J gene TRBJ2-1, with D possibly TRBD2 on 5 matching bases. Germline V gene lookup returns CDR1 SQVTM and CDR2 ANQGSEA. The CDR3 length is 15 residues. Trimming took 7 bases from V and 3 from J, leaving 19 bases between them. The DNA for the CDR3 is TGCAGCGCTGACCCCGAGGGCTTAAACTACAATGAGCAGTTCTTC. Amino acid sequence: CSADPEGLNYNEQFF.

The rearrangement joins TRBV5-1 to TRBJ1-2; 9 bases line up with TRBD1. From germline, CDR1 is SGHRS and CDR2 YFSETQ. The CDR3 loop spans 15 amino acids. The V segment lost 2 bases and the J segment 5 bases; nucleotides outside the gene matches: 7. The CDR3 loop is CASSFGQGRPYGYTF. DNA for the CDR3: TGCGCCAGCAGCTTCGGACAGGGGAGACCGTATGGCTACACCTTC.

The chain combines TRBV2 with TRBJ1-1, with unresolved D. Trimming took 4 bases from V and 1 from J, leaving 10 bases between them. CDR3 length: 14 residues. CDR1 is SNHLY and CDR2 is FYNNEI in the germline V gene. CDR3 sequence: CASSGGGENTEAFF. The CDR3 DNA reads as TGTGCCAGCAGTGGTGGAGGCGAGAACACTGAAGCTTTCTTT.

Only a few counts were recorded for this clone. The chain carries TRBV6-2 or TRBV6-3 and TRBJ1-4, with 9 bases aligning to TRBD1. CDR3 length: 15 residues. J gave up 7 bases and V 5 bases, and 8 bases lay outside the gene matches. Germline CDR1 and CDR2: MNHEY and SVGEGT. CDR3 in DNA: TGTGCCAGCAGTACCGGACAGGGGAAGCCTGAAAAACTGTTTTTT. Encoded protein: CASSTGQGKPEKLFF.

The rearrangement links TRBV7-9 to TRBJ2-2, with 8 bases aligning to TRBD1. The CDR3 consists of 16 residues. V lost 6 bases to trimming and J lost 4 bases; unmatched junction nucleotides: 10. CDR1 and CDR2 from the germline V gene are SEHNR and FQNEAQ (reference sequence). The CDR3 region is CASRFAGTGVTGELFF. CDR3 sequence (DNA): TGTGCCAGCAGGTTTGCCGGGACAGGCGTCACCGGGGAGCTGTTTTTT.

The V gene is TRBV6-2 or TRBV6-3, the J gene TRBJ1-1, with TRBD1 identical over 8 bases. Germline-derived CDR1 and CDR2 are MNHEY and SVGEGT. Trimming cost V 2 bases and J 0 bases; bases outside gene matches: 5. The CDR3 loop spans 16 amino acids. CDR3 sequence (DNA): TGTGCCAGCAGTTACCCCTCGGACAGGGTGAACACTGAAGCTTTCTTT. Residues: CASSYPSDRVNTEAFF.

The chain employs TRBV19 and TRBJ1-3; D is ambiguous. The CDR3 runs 12 residues. Deletions cut 7 bases from V and 4 bases from J, with 8 bases between. CDR1 is LNHDA and CDR2 is SQIVND in the germline V gene (reference sequence). CDR3 amino acids: CASNIPGNTIYF. In DNA form, the CDR3 reads TGTGCCAGTAACATCCCCGGAAACACCATATATTTT.

This clone appeared many times. The V and J genes are TRBV18 and TRBJ1-1, with D maybe TRBD1 (5 bases). With 2 bases removed from V and 2 bases from J, the gap between germline ends came to 15 bases. The CDR3 is 16 residues long. Germline V gene sequence: CDR1 KGHSH, CDR2 LQKENI. Here the CDR3 reads CASSPNRGYQNTEAFF. The CDR3 region has the DNA TGTGCCAGCTCACCAAATCGGGGGTATCAAAACACTGAAGCTTTCTTT.

V usage is TRBV7-6 and J usage is TRBJ2-7; a possible D gene is TRBD1 (5 bases). This CDR3 has 13 residues. CDR1 and CDR2 (germline): SGHVS, FNYEAQ. V was trimmed by 5 bases and J by 7 bases, leaving 15 bases between them. The CDR3 loop is CASSPGQGMEQYF. The CDR3, as DNA: TGTGCCAGCAGCCCTGGGCAGGGCATGGAGCAGTACTTC.

The chain combines TRBV10-3 with TRBJ2-7; D is ambiguous. V was trimmed by 8 bases and J by 0 bases, leaving 14 bases between them. The CDR3 spans 14 residues. The germline V gene has CDR1 ENHRY and CDR2 SYGVKD. CDR3 sequence (DNA): TGTGCCATCGCTTTAGGCGGTAGCTCCTACGAGCAGTACTTC. Protein: CAIALGGSSYEQYF.

This chain connects TRBV5-6 to TRBJ2-7, with D perhaps TRBD2 (7 bases). The CDR3 has 14 amino acids. CDR1 and CDR2 from the germline V gene are SGHDT and YYEEEE. The V and J ends lost 7 bases and 2 bases respectively, with 16 bases between them. The CDR3 reads CASLPAGAPYEQYF. The CDR3 coding sequence is TGTGCCAGCCTCCCGGCGGGGGCACCCTACGAGCAGTACTTC.

This clone has more than one count but fewer than ten. The chain recombines TRBV3-1 (or the pseudogene TRBV3-2) with TRBJ1-1; tentatively, D is TRBD1 (5 bases). Germline V lookup: CDR1 LGHDT, CDR2 YNNKEL (reference sequence). V was cut by 6 bases and J by 0 bases, with 11 bases left in between. The CDR3 sequence is 14 residues long. Written as DNA, the CDR3 is TGTGCCAGCAGGGACGACAGCTTGAACACTGAAGCTTTCTTT. Its translation is CASRDDSLNTEAFF.

The chain recombines TRBV4-1 with TRBJ1-1, with TRBD1 matching over 8 bases. Germline V gene lookup returns CDR1 MGHRA and CDR2 YSYEKL. Germline trimming cut 4 bases from V and 4 bases from J; bases unmatched to any gene: 14. The CDR3 runs 17 residues. CDR3 DNA sequence: TGCGCCAGCAGCCCCAACCTGGGACAGGCCTGGGGCACTGAAGCTTTCTTT. Its translation is CASSPNLGQAWGTEAFF.

The table lists this clone with a few counts. The chain employs TRBV19 and TRBJ2-7; tentative D call: TRBD2 (5 bases). Trimming pared 9 bases from V and 1 base from J, leaving 22 bases between. Germline-derived CDR1 and CDR2 are LNHDA and SQIVND (reference sequence). The CDR3 spans 16 residues. The CDR3 DNA is TGTGCCAGCAGCTCAAACAACCCGAGGGATTCCTACGAGCAGTACTTC. Protein sequence: CASSSNNPRDSYEQYF.

Worth noting for this clone: A junction end diverges from the germline sequence, so it may reflect a read error. This chain joins TRBV6-5 and TRBJ1-1; 7 positions match TRBD1. CDR1 MNHEY and CDR2 SVGAGI come from the germline V gene. This CDR3 region has 15 residues. DNA for the CDR3: TGTGCCAGCAGTTACCGACAGGGATGGGGCACTGAAACTTTCTTT. This translates into CASSYRQGWGTETFF.

The gene calls are TRBV7-6 and TRBJ1-5; TRBD1 matches 7 bases. This CDR3 has 17 amino acids. The junction had 12 bases not matched to a gene; V was cut back by 5 bases and J by 2 bases. Germline CDR1 SGHVS, CDR2 FNYEAQ. The CDR3 DNA sequence: TGTGCCAGCAGCCCCCAGGGGGGTAGGCTGGGCAATCAGCCCCAGCATTTT. Translating gives CASSPQGGRLGNQPQHF. The variable domain in full, with the rest retrieved from reference TRBV7-6 and TRBJ1-5, is GAGVSQSPRYKVTKRGQDVALRCDPISGHVSLYWYRQALGQGPEFLTYFNYEAQQDKSGLPNDRFSAERPEGSISTLTIQRTEQRDSAMYRCASSPQGGRLGNQPQHFGDGTRLSIL.

V and J are TRBV3-1 (or the pseudogene TRBV3-2) and TRBJ1-1, with TRBD1 as a possible D gene (6 bases). The CDR3 has 17 residues. V was clipped by 4 bases and J by 4 bases, with 22 bases between them. Germline loops: CDR1 LGHDT, CDR2 YNNKEL (reference sequence). CDR3 sequence (DNA): TGTGCCAGCAGCCCGTCAGGAGTGGGGGCCTCCCGCACTGAAGCTTTCTTT. Residues: CASSPSGVGASRTEAFF.

The chain joins TRBV9 to TRBJ2-1; 10 bases fit TRBD1. The CDR3 totals 15 residues. The junction had 5 bases not matched to a gene; V was cut back by 3 bases and J by 5 bases. Germline V lookup: CDR1 SGDLS, CDR2 YYNGEE. CDR3 in amino acids: CASSGRDRGHNEQFF. The CDR3 region has the DNA TGTGCCAGCAGCGGCCGGGACAGGGGACACAATGAGCAGTTCTTC.

CDR3 nucleotides: TGCGCCAGCAGCCATCAAGCGGATACGCAGTATTTT. It yields the protein CASSHQADTQYF. The rearrangement joins TRBV4-1 to TRBJ2-3; D remains ambiguous. Germline lookup yields CDR1 MGHRA and CDR2 YSYEKL. This CDR3 is 12 amino acids long. V gave up 3 bases and J gave up 6 bases, with 7 bases separating them.

Remarks on this clone: At one of its ends the junction is not consistent with the germline gene, which may arise from a read error. The chain couples TRBV7-9 to TRBJ1-2; D gene unclear. The CDR3 spans 11 residues. Germline V gene data show CDR1 as SEHNR and CDR2 as FQNEAQ (reference sequence). CDR3 DNA sequence: TGTGCCAGCAGCTCGGTCCGGGATTCCCACTTC. Its protein is CASSSVRDSHF.

The CDR3 is CASSPVTANSYNEQFF. The CDR3 nucleotides read TGTGCCAGCTCACCAGTAACAGCAAACTCCTACAATGAGCAGTTCTTC. The rearrangement uses TRBV18 and TRBJ2-1; D gene ambiguous. This CDR3 spans 16 amino acids. CDR1 and CDR2 (germline): KGHSH, LQKENI. With 2 bases removed from V and 0 bases from J, the gap between germline ends came to 11 bases.

The CDR3 DNA follows: TGTGCCAGCAGCTTGAGGACAGTCGGAGAAAAACTGTTTTTT. Residues: CASSLRTVGEKLFF. This chain uses TRBV7-9 with TRBJ1-4; D may be TRBD1 (6 bases). The ends were cut back, 3 bases at V and 8 bases at J, with 13 bases in the middle. The CDR3 is made up of 14 amino acids. Germline assignment: CDR1 SEHNR and CDR2 FQNEAQ (reference sequence).

This clone showed up just a few times. The chain couples TRBV11-2 to TRBJ1-4, with D perhaps TRBD1 (5 bases). This CDR3 is built from 16 residues. Germline V gene data show CDR1 as SGHAT and CDR2 as FQNNGV. Trimming removed 5 bases from V and 10 bases from J, with 23 bases in between. The CDR3 spells CASSPSSGRALGKLFF. Here the CDR3 DNA reads TGTGCCAGCAGCCCCTCGTCTGGCAGGGCTCTTGGAAAACTGTTTTTT.

CDR3 nucleotide sequence: TGTGCCAGCAGCGTATTAGCGGGGGGGCCCAATGAGCAGTTCTTC. Its translation is CASSVLAGGPNEQFF. The chain has TRBV9 and TRBJ2-1; 11 nucleotides line up with TRBD2. V shed 1 base, J shed 6 bases, and the junction held 3 bases outside the gene matches. Germline CDR1 SGDLS, CDR2 YYNGEE. The CDR3 has 15 residues. Based on the CDR3 plus reference TRBV9 and TRBJ2-1, the full variable domain is DSGVTQTPKHLITATGQRVTLRCSPRSGDLSVYWYQQSLDQGLQFLIQYYNGEERAKGNILERFSAQQFPDLHSELNLSSLELGDSALYFCASSVLAGGPNEQFFGPGTRLTVL.